The 3 T cell receptor beta chains presented below share a single source sample, sequenced in a study of T cells after yellow fever vaccination. Via MiXCR, TCRdb re-called the 5' RACE reads, giving one row per CDR3 protein. The sample yields around 140,000 distinct CDR3 sequences, more than 6.5% seen once. This specimen consisted of CD4+ T cells sorted from PBMCs, obtained 10 days after the yellow fever booster vaccination. The receptors here all came from a man aged 30-40 years who received the YFV17D yellow fever vaccine.

This clonotype appeared many times. V usage is TRBV5-1 and J usage is TRBJ2-7; D perhaps matches TRBD2 (5 bases). The CDR3 has 13 amino acids. The V and J ends lost 2 bases and 7 bases respectively, with 13 bases between them. Germline V lookup: CDR1 SGHRS, CDR2 YFSETQ. CDR3 amino acids: CASSFLSGSEQYF. DNA for the CDR3: TGCGCCAGCAGCTTCCTCTCGGGGTCGGAGCAGTACTTC.

This sequence joins TRBV6-4 and TRBJ2-7, with 10 positions matching TRBD1. The CDR3 length is 18 residues. Germline CDR1 is MRHNA and CDR2 is SNTAGT. V lost 6 bases and J lost 0; bases outside the gene matches: 14. CDR3 protein: CASSDRLARDRGSYEQYF. CDR3 nucleotide sequence: TGTGCCAGCAGCGACCGTCTAGCCCGGGACAGGGGCTCCTACGAGCAGTACTTC.

The sample holds many counts of this clonotype. CDR3 residues: CASSFSRDRNEKLFF. The CDR3 DNA is TGTGCCAGCAGCTTTTCGAGGGACAGAAATGAAAAACTGTTTTTT. The V call is TRBV7-9, the J call TRBJ1-4; 7 nucleotides align to TRBD1. The CDR3 is 15 residues long. V shed 3 bases and J 5 bases; nucleotides not matched to a gene: 6. Germline CDR1 is SEHNR and CDR2 is FQNEAQ (reference sequence).